This T cell receptor (beta chain) was recorded in a study of post-analysis software for immune sequencing data. About the study: Patients with relapsing-remitting, secondary progressive and progressive-relapsing multiple sclerosis courses were all represented.

Points from the study as a whole: Under the F measure, samples that were prepared in one batch clustered strongly together. Among about 5 TRBV segments more frequent in patients than controls were TRBV5-6, TRBV5-1 and TRBV20-1.

A note on this clonotype: The antigen is undetermined.

V lost 2 bases to trimming and J lost 3 bases; unmatched junction nucleotides: 3. This CDR3 region has 15 residues. CDR1 and CDR2 (germline): MNHEY, SMNVEV (reference sequence). The library was made from cDNA and included unique molecular identifiers. Once 1 to 10 million T cells were used, approximately 470,000 cDNA molecules resulted. TCRdb fed the PCR reads into MiXCR, producing one record per CDR3 protein. The sample includes a few hundred thousand distinct CDR3 sequences, more than 30% of them seen just once. The rearrangement uses TRBV27 and TRBJ2-3, with 9 nucleotides matching TRBD2. Sequencing was performed on blood. The receptor's source is a girl aged 2 to 10 with multiple sclerosis. The CDR3 sequence: CASSLRGLATDTQYF. For the CDR3, the DNA is TGTGCCAGCAGTTTAAGGGGACTAGCTACAGATACGCAGTATTTT.